These T cell receptor beta chains were read from a single sample in a study of blood T cell repertoires in COVID-19. The assay was immunoSEQ multiplex PCR, and TCRdb's table has in-frame clones only and misses some. The sample shows approximately 190,000 clones, 79% of them seen only once. Sequenced material: peripheral blood. The receptors shown here come from a man aged 55 to 70 with active or convalescent COVID-19. Each CDR3 is given with its conserved first and last residue. A D gene is named only where the DNA matches it firmly. A row's size may be missing; if present it is once, few, many or a size class.

j_call v_call clone_size d_call cdr3_nt cdr3_aa
TRBJ2-7 TRBV7-2 . . TGTGCCAGCAGCTTAGCGTCCCGGCGGACTGGCGAGCAGTACTTC CASSLASRRTGEQYF
TRBJ2-7 TRBV28 . TRBD2 TGTGCCAGCAGCCCGGGACTAGCGGGAGGGTCCTACGAGCAGTACTTC CASSPGLAGGSYEQYF
TRBJ2-1 TRBV18 . TRBD2 TGTGCCAGCTCCGACCTAGCGGGTGGAAATGAGCAGTTCTTC CASSDLAGGNEQFF
TRBJ1-5 TRBV2 . TRBD1 TGTGCCAGCACCACAGGGGGGGATCAGCCCCAGCATTTT CASTTGGDQPQHF
TRBJ2-1 TRBV14 . TRBD2 TGTGCCAGCAGCCCGACTAGCGCTTACAATGAGCAGTTCTTC CASSPTSAYNEQFF
TRBJ1-1 TRBV29-1 . . TGCAGCGCGCGGATAGGGGGAATGAACACTGAAGCTTTCTTT CSARIGGMNTEAFF
TRBJ2-1 TRBV7-2 . TRBD2 TGTGCCAGCAGCCGGACTAGCGGAAGTCCCGTAGTCAATGAGCAGTTCTTC CASSRTSGSPVVNEQFF
TRBJ1-2 TRBV29-1 . TRBD1 TGCAGCGTTTTAGGGACAGGGGGAAACTATGGCTACACCTTC CSVLGTGGNYGYTF
TRBJ1-2 TRBV7-9 . . TGTGCCAGCAGCTTAGGGGGGACACGAGTCTATGGCTACACCTTC CASSLGGTRVYGYTF
TRBJ2-1 TRBV6-8 . . TGTGCCAGCAGTTATGGGGACTCCAGGAGCTCCTACAATGAGCAGTTCTTC CASSYGDSRSSYNEQFF
TRBJ2-1 TRBV29-1 . . TGCAGCGACCTGGGAGTAAGCAATGAGCAGTTCTTC CSDLGVSNEQFF
TRBJ1-3 TRBV11-2 . . TGTGCCAGCAGTTTGGAGACGCCTGGAAACACCATATATTTT CASSLETPGNTIYF
TRBJ1-1 TRBV3-1/TRBV3-2 . . TGTGCCAGCAGCCAACTGGACATGTCGAGCACTGAAGCTTTCTTT CASSQLDMSSTEAFF
TRBJ2-3 TRBV7-9 . TRBD2 TGTGCCAGCAGCCCGATCCCTCTACTAGCGCGAAGCACAGATACGCAGTATTTT CASSPIPLLARSTDTQYF
TRBJ2-7 TRBV9 . TRBD2 TGTGCCAGCAGCACCAGAGCGGGAAGCTCCTACGAGCAGTACTTC CASSTRAGSSYEQYF
TRBJ1-1 TRBV2 . . TGTGCCAGCAGTGTTGAGGCAGGGCGGACTGAAGCTTTCTTT CASSVEAGRTEAFF
TRBJ1-1 TRBV3-1/TRBV3-2 . TRBD1 TGTGCCAGCAGCCAAGGGCCAGGGGGCCGGGGTACTGAAGCTTTCTTT CASSQGPGGRGTEAFF
TRBJ2-1 TRBV12-5 once . TGTGCTAGTGGTTTATTCGGGGATGAGCAGTTCTTC CASGLFGDEQFF
TRBJ1-2 TRBV29-1 . . TGCAGCGTTGAACGTTTATTGGGGGCCCCTAACTATGGCTACACCTTC CSVERLLGAPNYGYTF
TRBJ1-1 TRBV4-2 . . TGTGCCAGTTCTCCAGGAAATTGGCAAGCTTTCTTT CASSPGNWQAFF
TRBJ2-5 TRBV4-1 . TRBD1 TGCGCCAGCAGCCTAGGACAGGGTATCGAGACCCAGTACTTC CASSLGQGIETQYF
TRBJ1-5 TRBV19 many . TGTGCCAGTAAGCAAGGGGTGGGTCAGCCCCAGCATTTT CASKQGVGQPQHF
TRBJ2-3 TRBV27 . . TGTGCCAGCAGTCTGGCGGTACGCACAGATACGCAGTATTTT CASSLAVRTDTQYF
TRBJ2-3 TRBV28 once TRBD2 TGTGCCAGCAGTTCCGACGGTCTAGCGGGAGTGACTAGCACAGATACGCAGTATTTT CASSSDGLAGVTSTDTQYF